The clone carrying this TCR beta chain was detected only a few times. As yet, its antigen is unknown. The CDR3 spans 15 residues. Germline trimming cut 6 bases from V and 5 bases from J; bases unmatched to any gene: 8. Germline CDR1 ENHRY, CDR2 SYGVKD. This record belongs to a study of T-cell reconstitution after alpha-beta-depleted transplantation in children. Overall study findings and caveats: Several hundred graft clones that had expanded were reportedly the source of alpha-beta T cells about two months after transplant. Diversity of TCRbeta at day 60 was high in some patients, arising from surviving recipient T cells and thymic progenitors. Newly produced T cells mostly accounted for T-cell counts and diversity one year post-transplant.

A library of TCRbeta sequences, prepared with unique molecular identifiers, was generated. TCRdb re-derived calls from the PCR reads in MiXCR, one entry per CDR3 protein. The table includes about 27,000 distinct CDR3 sequences, 18% detected once. J is TRBJ2-2 and V is TRBV10-3, with 8 bases lining up with TRBD1. The source is a male patient between 2 and 15 years old who had a stem cell transplant for acute lymphoblastic leukemia, so the T cells may come from the graft donor. The sample here was PBMCs, mostly from graft donor cells, taken 60 days after TCRalphabeta/CD19-depleted stem cell transplant. CDR3 residues: CAISEGQEGTGELFF. The CDR3 DNA sequence: TGTGCCATCAGCGAGGGACAGGAGGGGACCGGGGAGCTGTTTTTT.